A selection of T cell receptor beta chains follows, all from one sample in a study of T cell repertoires in cytomegalovirus infection. Via MiXCR, TCRdb re-called the reads, giving one row per CDR3 protein. Here the sample spans some 200,000 distinct CDR3 sequences, roughly 19% being singletons. The sequencing sample was made of PBMCs. The receptors shown here come from a human donor in good health (CMV status not recorded). Some clones in this sample may be carry-over from other donors' samples. Both conserved end residues are part of each CDR3. D genes are given only for firm matches. The size field is filled for only some rows; it gives once, few, many or a size class.

V gene: TRBV9; clone size: -; D gene: TRBD1; J gene: TRBJ2-3; CDR3 DNA: TGTGCCAGCTCGGGACAGGGTGAGCTGGATACGCAGTATTTT; CDR3 protein: CASSGQGELDTQYF
V gene: TRBV6-2/TRBV6-3; clone size: few; D gene: TRBD2; J gene: TRBJ2-5; CDR3 DNA: TGTGCCAGCAGCCGGACTAGCGGGAGGGGTAGGAGGGAGACCCAGTACTTC; CDR3 protein: CASSRTSGRGRRETQYF
V gene: TRBV7-2; clone size: many; D gene: -; J gene: TRBJ1-5; CDR3 DNA: TGTGCCAGCAGCGCCGTGGGTCCCGGTCAGCCCCAGCATTTT; CDR3 protein: CASSAVGPGQPQHF
V gene: TRBV28; clone size: -; D gene: -; J gene: TRBJ2-1; CDR3 DNA: TGTGCCAGCACACCCCTGAGCTCCTACAATGAGCAGTTCTTC; CDR3 protein: CASTPLSSYNEQFF
V gene: TRBV5-4; clone size: -; D gene: -; J gene: TRBJ2-3; CDR3 DNA: TGTGCCAGCAGCTTGTCCGGTGAGGGCACAGATACGCAGTATTTT; CDR3 protein: CASSLSGEGTDTQYF
V gene: TRBV7-2; clone size: -; D gene: -; J gene: TRBJ2-7; CDR3 DNA: TGTGCCAGCAGCTTAGCAGTGGGGGCCTACGAGCAGTACTTC; CDR3 protein: CASSLAVGAYEQYF
V gene: TRBV20-1; clone size: -; D gene: TRBD1; J gene: TRBJ1-5; CDR3 DNA: TGCAGTGCCCTTCAGGGGGATCAGCCCCAGCATTTT; CDR3 protein: CSALQGDQPQHF
V gene: TRBV3-1; clone size: -; D gene: -; J gene: TRBJ2-1; CDR3 DNA: TGTGCCAGCAGCCAAGGCTGGCTACCCGAAAGCTCCTACAATGAGCAGTTCTTC; CDR3 protein: CASSQGWLPESSYNEQFF
V gene: TRBV20-1; clone size: -; D gene: -; J gene: TRBJ2-5; CDR3 DNA: TGCAGTGCTAGTTCCGGCAGACAAGAGACCCAGTACTTC; CDR3 protein: CSASSGRQETQYF
V gene: TRBV6-5; clone size: few; D gene: -; J gene: TRBJ2-3; CDR3 DNA: TGTGCTAGCCGGGACACAAGCACAGATACGCAGTATTTT; CDR3 protein: CASRDTSTDTQYF